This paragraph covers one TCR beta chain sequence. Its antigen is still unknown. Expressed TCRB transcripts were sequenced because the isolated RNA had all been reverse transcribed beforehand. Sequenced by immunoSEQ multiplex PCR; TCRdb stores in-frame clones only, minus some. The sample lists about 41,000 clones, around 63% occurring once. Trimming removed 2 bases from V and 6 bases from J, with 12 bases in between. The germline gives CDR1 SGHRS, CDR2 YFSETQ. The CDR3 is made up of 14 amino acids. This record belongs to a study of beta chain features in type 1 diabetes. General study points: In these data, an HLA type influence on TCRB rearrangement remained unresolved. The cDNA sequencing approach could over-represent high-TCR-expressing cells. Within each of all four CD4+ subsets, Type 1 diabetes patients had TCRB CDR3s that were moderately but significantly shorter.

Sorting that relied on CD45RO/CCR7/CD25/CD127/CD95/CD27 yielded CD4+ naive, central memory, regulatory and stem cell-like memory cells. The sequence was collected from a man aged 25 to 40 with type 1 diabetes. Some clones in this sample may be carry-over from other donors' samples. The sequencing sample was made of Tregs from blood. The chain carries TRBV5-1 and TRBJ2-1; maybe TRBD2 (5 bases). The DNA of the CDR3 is TGCGCCAGCAGCTTTCTCTCTAGCCGCAATGAGCAGTTCTTC. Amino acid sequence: CASSFLSSRNEQFF.